This T cell receptor (beta chain) was identified during a study of shared clonotypes between healthy human individuals. The study's findings and limits: In general, naive subsets displayed greater estimated richness than memory subsets did.

Germline V gene lookup returns CDR1 MNHEY and CDR2 SVGAGI. The CDR3 runs to 13 residues. V was trimmed by 7 bases and J by 3 bases, leaving 12 bases between them. Produced via immunoSEQ multiplex PCR; TCRdb's table is partial and in-frame only. The sample includes under 2,500,000 clones, around 95% seen only once; the top ten take roughly 0.13%. As regards this clone: The antigen is unknown.

The chain joins TRBV6-5 to TRBJ1-2; possibly TRBD1 for D (5 bases). This clonotype was sampled from a man in his late teens or twenties in good health. The specimen was naive CD4+ T cells sorted from blood. The sample's subset: CD45RA+ positively selected. This chain's CDR3 is CASKEAGHYGYTF. The DNA of the CDR3 is TGTGCCAGCAAGGAAGCGGGGCACTATGGCTACACCTTC.